The rows below give T cell receptor beta chains drawn from one sample of a study of blood T cell repertoires in COVID-19. Only in-frame clones appear in the TCRdb table, and some are missing; sequencing was by immunoSEQ multiplex PCR. The sample comprises around 150,000 clones, 81% of which are singletons, and approximately 8.7% rests with the top ten. The sample comprised peripheral blood. These receptors were taken from a woman in her sixties or seventies with active or convalescent COVID-19. Each CDR3 is given with its conserved first and last residue. The D gene is left open where the match is weak. Some rows mark clone size as missing; the rest say once, few, many or name a class of expanded clone.

CASSHMEGAKAFF	TGTGCCAGCAGCCACATGGAGGGGGCAAAAGCTTTCTTT	TRBJ1-1	once	13	TRBV3-1/TRBV3-2	TRBD1
CATSDAREGNYGYTF	TGTGCCACCAGTGACGCCAGGGAGGGGAACTATGGCTACACCTTC	TRBJ1-2	.	15	TRBV24-1	.
CASSQDRQGAGYGYTF	TGTGCCAGCAGCCAAGATAGACAGGGGGCAGGCTATGGCTACACCTTC	TRBJ1-2	.	16	TRBV14	TRBD1
CASSLTGDSNQPQHF	TGCGCCAGCAGCTTGACAGGGGATAGCAATCAGCCCCAGCATTTT	TRBJ1-5	.	15	TRBV5-1	TRBD1
CATSRGGQGASGEQYF	TGTGCCACCAGCAGAGGGGGACAGGGGGCGTCGGGCGAGCAGTACTTC	TRBJ2-7	.	16	TRBV15	TRBD1
CASSYSGGNQPQHF	TGTGCCAGCAGTTATTCGGGGGGCAACCAGCCCCAGCATTTT	TRBJ1-5	few	14	TRBV6-2/TRBV6-3	.
CASSLQGSYEQYF	TGTGCCAGCAGCCTACAGGGTTCCTACGAGCAGTACTTC	TRBJ2-7	.	13	TRBV5-6	.
CASSYGTSGANEQFF	TGTGCCAGCAGCTACGGGACTAGCGGAGCCAATGAGCAGTTCTTC	TRBJ2-1	.	15	TRBV3-1/TRBV3-2	TRBD2
CASSSIQGLGSGTGELFF	TGTGCCAGCAGTTCAATACAGGGTCTGGGGTCGGGCACCGGGGAGCTGTTTTTT	TRBJ2-2	many	18	TRBV6-2/TRBV6-3	.
CASSSSYPGTDENIQYF	TGTGCCAGCAGCTCCTCATATCCCGGGACAGATGAAAACATTCAGTACTTC	TRBJ2-4	.	17	TRBV11-3	TRBD1
CASSQGRGPLYEQYF	TGCGCCAGCAGCCAGGGGAGGGGTCCCCTCTACGAGCAGTACTTC	TRBJ2-7	.	15	TRBV4-3	TRBD2
CASSSPALGRRLWNEQFF	TGTGCCAGCAGCTCACCCGCCTTGGGGAGGCGGTTGTGGAATGAGCAGTTCTTC	TRBJ2-1	.	18	TRBV7-2	.
CASSVDRGGTDTQYF	TGTGCCAGCAGCGTCGACAGGGGGGGCACAGATACGCAGTATTTT	TRBJ2-3	.	15	TRBV9	TRBD1
CAWKSQGDEKLFF	TGTGCCTGGAAGTCGCAGGGGGACGAAAAACTGTTTTTT	TRBJ1-4	once	13	TRBV30	TRBD1
CASSLQGKTEAFF	TGTGCCAGCTCACTACAGGGGAAAACTGAAGCTTTCTTT	TRBJ1-1	.	13	TRBV18	TRBD1
CAIRGVAGVRPGASEQFF	TGTGCCATCAGGGGAGTAGCGGGAGTAAGGCCCGGGGCAAGTGAGCAGTTCTTC	TRBJ2-1	.	18	TRBV10-3	TRBD2
CASSPSFPSWDYEQYF	TGTGCCAGCAGCCCCAGCTTTCCTAGCTGGGACTACGAGCAGTACTTC	TRBJ2-7	.	16	TRBV7-2	.
CASMDGGARETQYF	TGTGCCAGCATGGACGGGGGGGCGAGAGAGACCCAGTACTTC	TRBJ2-5	.	14	TRBV6-5	TRBD2
CASSLDPTGVKAGELFF	TGTGCCAGCAGCTTGGACCCCACAGGGGTAAAGGCCGGGGAGCTGTTTTTT	TRBJ2-2	.	17	TRBV5-4	TRBD1
CASSQGSAPNQPQHF	TGCGCCAGCAGCCAGGGGTCTGCCCCCAATCAGCCCCAGCATTTT	TRBJ1-5	.	15	TRBV5-1	.
CASSADEGAWTEAFF	TGTGCCAGCAGCGCCGACGAGGGGGCCTGGACTGAAGCTTTCTTT	TRBJ1-1	.	15	TRBV11-1	TRBD1
CASSEKGTVGNYGYTF	TGTGCCAGCAGTGAAAAGGGGACAGTAGGGAACTATGGCTACACCTTC	TRBJ1-2	.	16	TRBV6-1	TRBD1
CASTATGGEGNQPQHF	TGTGCCAGTACCGCAACAGGGGGCGAGGGCAATCAGCCCCAGCATTTT	TRBJ1-5	.	16	TRBV19	TRBD1
CASSLALAGGNTDTQYF	TGTGCCAGCAGCTTGGCTCTAGCGGGGGGAAACACAGATACGCAGTATTTT	TRBJ2-3	.	17	TRBV5-4	TRBD2
CASSPGSPADTEAFF	TGTGCCAGCAGCCCCGGCTCCCCGGCGGACACTGAAGCTTTCTTT	TRBJ1-1	.	15	TRBV7-2	.
CASSLRQGGNTGELFF	TGCGCCAGCAGCTTGAGGCAGGGGGGGAACACCGGGGAGCTGTTTTTT	TRBJ2-2	few	16	TRBV5-1	.
CAISEGGPRYGYTF	TGTGCCATCAGTGAAGGGGGCCCCCGGTATGGCTACACCTTC	TRBJ1-2	.	14	TRBV10-3	TRBD1
CASSLEAGYMNTEAFF	TGTGCCAGCAGCTTAGAGGCAGGGTACATGAACACTGAAGCTTTCTTT	TRBJ1-1	few	16	TRBV7-8	.
CASSYLGRGYTF	TGTGCCAGCAGTTATTTGGGGCGAGGCTACACCTTC	TRBJ1-2	.	12	TRBV6-2/TRBV6-3	.
CASSPTTGPSYEQYF	TGTGCCAGCTCACCAACGACAGGGCCCTCCTACGAGCAGTACTTC	TRBJ2-7	.	15	TRBV18	TRBD1